This entry lists 24 T cell receptor beta chains sequenced from one sample in a study of Tregs in tolerant kidney transplant recipients. Recipient PBMCs carried a CFSE label and met irradiated graft donor PBMCs for over five days before FACS sorting. Generated by immunoSEQ multiplex PCR, the TCRdb table keeps only in-frame clones and is missing some. The table records approximately 8,100 clones, approximately 30% of them present only once. Their antigens are not known. The specimen was CD8+ T cells from blood cultured with allogeneic cells, collected before the transplant. The receptors originated from a human patient who received a combined kidney and bone marrow transplant.

Only a few counts were recorded for this clone. The chain combines TRBV28 with TRBJ2-7, with D perhaps TRBD1 (5 bases). The CDR3 has 14 amino acids. V lost 3 bases and J lost 0, with 9 bases in between. CDR1 and CDR2 from the germline V gene are MDHEN and SYDVKM. The CDR3 protein is CASSFLDISYEQYF. The CDR3 DNA reads TGTGCCAGCAGTTTTTTGGACATCTCCTACGAGCAGTACTTC. Full variable domain (outside the CDR3, taken from reference TRBV28 and TRBJ2-7): DVKVTQSSRYLVKRTGEKVFLECVQDMDHENMFWYRQDPGLGLRLIYFSYDVKMKEKGDIPEGYSVSREKKERFSLILESASTNQTSMYLCASSFLDISYEQYFGPGTRLTVT.

The gene calls are TRBV9 and TRBJ2-3; possible D gene TRBD2, 6 bases. The CDR3 sequence is 15 residues long. CDR1 and CDR2 (germline): SGDLS, YYNGEE. Trimming took off 4 bases at V and 0 bases at J, with 12 bases between the two ends. As DNA, the CDR3 is TGTGCCAGCAGCCCAAGCGGGCTTAGCACAGATACGCAGTATTTT. Its protein product is CASSPSGLSTDTQYF.

The J gene is TRBJ2-7, the V gene TRBV27; a possible D gene is TRBD2 (6 bases). V lost 3 bases to trimming and J lost 4 bases, with 13 bases between them. This CDR3 is 14 amino acids long. CDR1 is MNHEY and CDR2 is SMNVEV in the germline V gene (reference sequence). The CDR3 is CASSFIGAGYEQYF. CDR3 DNA sequence: TGTGCCAGCAGTTTCATAGGGGCGGGGTACGAGCAGTACTTC.

The chain employs TRBV14 and TRBJ2-7, with D perhaps TRBD2 (5 bases). The CDR3 is made up of 13 amino acids. CDR1 and CDR2 from the germline V gene are SGHDN and FVKESK. The germline V and J ends were trimmed by 0 bases and 5 bases, with 8 bases remaining between them. In nucleotides, the CDR3 is TGTGCCAGCAGCCAAGAAGGGAGCCACGAGCAGTACTTC. As protein: CASSQEGSHEQYF.

The chain carries TRBV7-6 and TRBJ2-7, with 7 nucleotides matching TRBD1. The CDR3 extends over 15 amino acids. J lost 1 base, V lost 1 base, and 4 bases had no gene match. Per the germline V gene, CDR1 is SGHVS and CDR2 is FNYEAQ. The CDR3 coding sequence is TGTGCCAGCAGCTTAGGACCAGGGGGTTCCTACGAGCAGTACTTC. Translation gives CASSLGPGGSYEQYF.

The V call is TRBV7-9, the J call TRBJ1-1; no clear D. From germline, CDR1 is SEHNR and CDR2 FQNEAQ (reference sequence). With 2 bases removed from V and 5 bases from J, the gap between germline ends came to 6 bases. The CDR3 has 12 residues. The CDR3 DNA follows: TGTGCCAGCAGCTTAACGGGGACTGAAGCTTTCTTT. Translating gives CASSLTGTEAFF.

The V call is TRBV5-6, the J call TRBJ2-7; 7 nucleotides line up with TRBD1. There are 14 residues in the CDR3. Germline-derived CDR1 and CDR2 are SGHDT and YYEEEE. The junction had 4 bases not matched to a gene; V was cut back by 4 bases and J by 0 bases. The CDR3 reads CASSPDRSSYEQYF. The DNA for the CDR3 is TGTGCCAGCAGCCCGGACAGGTCCTCCTACGAGCAGTACTTC.

Concerning this clone itself: The junction differs from germline at one of its ends, possibly a read error. This chain uses TRBV2 with TRBJ1-4; perhaps TRBD1 as D (5 bases). The CDR3 loop spans 15 amino acids. CDR1 is SNHLY and CDR2 is FYNNEI in the germline V gene. The CDR3 here is CARSGRAATNEKLFF. CDR3 in DNA: TGTGCCAGGAGTGGCAGGGCTGCAACTAATGAAAAACTGTTTTTT.

By frequency in the sample, this clone is medium-sized. The chain employs TRBV27 and TRBJ2-7; a possible D gene is TRBD2 (6 bases). This CDR3 comprises 14 residues. CDR1 and CDR2 from the germline V gene are MNHEY and SMNVEV (reference sequence). V shed 3 bases and J shed 3 bases, with 12 bases lying between them. DNA for the CDR3: TGTGCCAGCAGTTTTTCCGAGACTAGCTACGAGCAGTACTTC. It specifies CASSFSETSYEQYF.

The genes are TRBV4-2 and TRBJ2-7; D unclear. V was pared by 1 base and J by 3 bases, with 16 bases between. The germline CDR1 and CDR2 sequences are LGHNA and YNFKEQ. The CDR3 is 16 residues long. CDR3 loop: CASSQGSGRRFYEQYF. CDR3 nucleotide sequence: TGTGCCAGCAGCCAAGGTTCAGGCAGGCGATTCTACGAGCAGTACTTC.

J is TRBJ1-3 and V is TRBV6-4; the D gene is possibly TRBD1 (5 bases). CDR3 size: 16 residues. V was shortened by 7 bases and J by 0 bases, with 16 bases between the two germline ends. CDR1 and CDR2 (germline): MRHNA, SNTAGT. Here the CDR3 reads CASNPTRGSSGNTIYF. Written as DNA, the CDR3 is TGTGCCAGCAATCCCACAAGGGGTAGCTCTGGAAACACCATATATTTT.

Only a few counts were recorded for this clone. CDR3 nucleotides: TGTGCCAGCAGCCCTACGGGCCTAGGGGAGGGGGAGCAGTTCTTC. Translating gives CASSPTGLGEGEQFF. The V gene is TRBV28, the J gene TRBJ2-1, with TRBD2 identical over 7 bases. Looked up from germline, CDR1 is MDHEN and CDR2 is SYDVKM. This CDR3 region has 15 residues. The V gene end was trimmed by 6 bases and the J gene end by 10 bases; junction bases not matched to a gene: 15.

This clone was detected only a few times. This chain uses TRBV30 with TRBJ2-7; D remains ambiguous. Trimming left V 2 bases short and J 2 bases short, with 10 bases between. This CDR3 comprises 13 residues. Germline V CDR1 and CDR2: GTSNPN, SVGIG (reference sequence). CDR3 residues: CAWSTVTPYEQYF. CDR3 DNA sequence: TGTGCCTGGAGTACTGTCACCCCCTACGAGCAGTACTTC.

By share, this clone counts as medium-sized (0.01 to 0.1%). This chain joins TRBV10-3 and TRBJ2-7; possible D gene TRBD1, 6 bases. V was pared by 3 bases and J by 4 bases, with 16 bases between. Germline V CDR1 and CDR2: ENHRY, SYGVKD. This CDR3 is 15 amino acids long. CDR3 amino acids: CAISDPGTSVYEQYF. As DNA, the CDR3 is TGTGCCATCAGTGACCCAGGGACAAGCGTTTACGAGCAGTACTTC.

With regard to this clone: The germline gene is not matched at one end of the junction; a read error may be the cause. Other nucleotide sequences in the sample specify the same CDR3. The chain uses TRBV27 and TRBJ2-1; 10 bases fit TRBD2. The V gene's germline CDR1 is MNHEY and CDR2 SMNVEV (reference sequence). The CDR3 loop spans 16 amino acids. The CDR3 is CASSFVLAGGSNEQFF. CDR3 DNA: TGCGCCAGCAGCTTCGTTTTAGCGGGAGGTAGCAATGAGCAGTTCTTC.

This clone was picked up a small number of times. V gene TRBV11-3 combines with J gene TRBJ2-5; D call uncertain. V lost 4 bases and J 1 base, leaving 4 bases between the germline ends. The germline CDR1 and CDR2 sequences are SGHNT and YENEEA. The CDR3 spans 12 residues. The CDR3 reads CASSSIQETQYF. The CDR3 bases are TGTGCCAGCAGCTCAATCCAAGAGACCCAGTACTTC. Looking up the rest from reference TRBV11-3 and TRBJ2-5 gives the full variable domain: EAGVVQSPRYKIIEKKQPVAFWCNPISGHNTLYWYLQNLGQGPELLIRYENEEAVDDSQLPKDRFSAERLKGVDSTLKIQPAELGDSAVYLCASSSIQETQYFGPGTRLLVL.

As to this clone: Other DNA sequences in this specimen translate into the identical CDR3. The V gene is TRBV6-1, the J gene TRBJ2-7; D ambiguous. The CDR3 length is 14 residues. The germline gives CDR1 MNHNS, CDR2 SASEGT. V lost 7 bases and J 2 bases, leaving 15 bases between the germline ends. CDR3 sequence reads: CASNKKETAYEQYF. DNA of the CDR3: TGTGCCAGCAATAAAAAGGAGACGGCCTACGAGCAGTACTTC.

On this clone: At one of its ends the junction is not consistent with the germline gene, which may arise from a read error. This chain joins TRBV7-2 and TRBJ2-5, with 11 bases lining up with TRBD2. The CDR3 has 12 amino acids. Germline values: CDR1 SGHTA, CDR2 FQGNSA. CDR3 protein: CASSLPTSGTNF. CDR3 in DNA: TGTGCCAGCAGCTTACCGACTAGCGGGACCAACTTC.

This clone is deemed medium-sized (0.01 to 0.1%). The J gene is TRBJ2-7, the V gene TRBV5-4, with TRBD1 matching 10 bases. The CDR3 contains 15 residues. Trimming at V came to 3 bases and at J to 2 bases, leaving 5 bases not matched to a gene. Germline V gives CDR1 SGHNT, CDR2 YYREEE (reference sequence). Here the CDR3 DNA reads TGTGCCAGCAGCTCGAGACAGGGGGCAACCTACGAGCAGTACTTC. It codes for CASSSRQGATYEQYF.

This clone was detected a few times. This chain uses TRBV27 with TRBJ1-1; no reliable D call. This CDR3 is 13 amino acids long. The germline V gene encodes CDR1 MNHEY and CDR2 SMNVEV (reference sequence). V lost 1 base and J 1 base, leaving 4 bases between the germline ends. This CDR3 reads CASSLFGNTEAFF. In DNA form, the CDR3 reads TGTGCCAGCAGTTTATTCGGGAACACTGAAGCTTTCTTT.

This clone was counted between two and nine times. An end of the junction does not agree with germline; a read error may underlie this. CDR3 bases: TGCGCCAGCAGCCAGGGGACAGGACTCGGCGGGGAGCTGTTTTTT. This sequence encodes CASSQGTGLGGELFF. This chain links TRBV5-5 with TRBJ2-2, with 8 bases matching TRBD1. The CDR3 runs to 15 residues. Germline CDR1 reads SGHKS; CDR2 reads YYEKEE (reference sequence).

The chain is built from TRBV7-2 and TRBJ1-2; TRBD1 matches 9 bases. The CDR3 consists of 13 residues. V gave up 5 bases and J gave up 6 bases; unmatched junction bases: 4. Per the germline V gene, CDR1 is SGHTA and CDR2 is FQGNSA. The CDR3 sequence is CASSPGTGNGYTF. As DNA, the CDR3 is TGTGCCAGCAGCCCCGGGACAGGGAATGGCTACACCTTC.

By sample fraction, this clone is large. This rearrangement joins TRBV4-2 to TRBJ2-7, with 7 bases fitting TRBD1. CDR1 is LGHNA, CDR2 YNFKEQ, per germline. The CDR3 has 15 amino acids. Unmatched junction bases numbered 3, after V lost 0 bases and J lost 1 base. The CDR3 region has the DNA TGTGCCAGCAGCCAAGAGGGACAGCTATCCTACGAGCAGTACTTC. Encoded protein: CASSQEGQLSYEQYF.

Points on this clone: A read error may account for a junction end that differs from germline. The V gene is TRBV6-1, the J gene TRBJ1-6; the D gene is possibly TRBD1 (6 bases). The germline V gene has CDR1 MNHNS and CDR2 SASEGT. CDR3 length: 15 amino acids. The DNA of the CDR3 is TGTGCCATCAGTGACACAGGGAATGTTGATTCACCCCTCCACTTT. It encodes CAISDTGNVDSPLHF.